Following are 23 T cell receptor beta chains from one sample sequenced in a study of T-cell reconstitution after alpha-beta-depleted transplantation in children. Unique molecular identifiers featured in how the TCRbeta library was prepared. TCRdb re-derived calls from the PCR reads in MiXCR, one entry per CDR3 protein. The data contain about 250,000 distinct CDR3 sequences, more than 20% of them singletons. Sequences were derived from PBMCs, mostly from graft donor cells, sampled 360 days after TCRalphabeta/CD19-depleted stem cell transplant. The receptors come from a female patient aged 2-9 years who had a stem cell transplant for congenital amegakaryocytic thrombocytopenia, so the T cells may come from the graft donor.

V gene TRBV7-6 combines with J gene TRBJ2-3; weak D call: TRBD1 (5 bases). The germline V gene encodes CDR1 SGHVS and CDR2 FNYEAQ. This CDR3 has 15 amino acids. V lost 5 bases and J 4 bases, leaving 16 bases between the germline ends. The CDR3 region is CASSLVEAGPDTQYF. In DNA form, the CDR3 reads TGTGCCAGCAGCCTAGTAGAAGCAGGGCCAGATACGCAGTATTTT.

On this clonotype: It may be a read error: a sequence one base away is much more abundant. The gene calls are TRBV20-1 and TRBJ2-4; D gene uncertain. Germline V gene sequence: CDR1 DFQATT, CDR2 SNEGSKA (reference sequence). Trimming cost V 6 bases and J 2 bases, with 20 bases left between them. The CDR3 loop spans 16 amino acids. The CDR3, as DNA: TGCAGTGCCGTAAATCCCCCTAACGGGTCCAAAAACATTCAGTACTTC. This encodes CSAVNPPNGSKNIQYF.

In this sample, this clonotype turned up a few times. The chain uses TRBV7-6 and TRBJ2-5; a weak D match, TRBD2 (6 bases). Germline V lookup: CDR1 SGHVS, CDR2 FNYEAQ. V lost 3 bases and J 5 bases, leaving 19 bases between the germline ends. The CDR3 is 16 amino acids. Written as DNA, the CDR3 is TGTGCCAGCAGCTTTAGAGGGAGGAGGGAAAGGGAGACCCAGTACTTC. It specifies CASSFRGRRERETQYF.

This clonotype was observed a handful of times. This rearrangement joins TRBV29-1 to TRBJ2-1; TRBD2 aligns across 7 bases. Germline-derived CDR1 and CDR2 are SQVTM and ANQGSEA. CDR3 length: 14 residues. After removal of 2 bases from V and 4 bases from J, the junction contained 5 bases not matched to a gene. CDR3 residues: CSVEWASGYNEQFF. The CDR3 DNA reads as TGCAGCGTTGAATGGGCTAGCGGATACAATGAGCAGTTCTTC.

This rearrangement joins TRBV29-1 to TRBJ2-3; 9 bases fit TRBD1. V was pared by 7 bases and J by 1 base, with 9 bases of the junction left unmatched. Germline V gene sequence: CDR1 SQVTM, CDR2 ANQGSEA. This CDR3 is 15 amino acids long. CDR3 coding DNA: TGCAGCGCGAAAACAGGGGGCACCGGCACAGATACGCAGTATTTT. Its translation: CSAKTGGTGTDTQYF.

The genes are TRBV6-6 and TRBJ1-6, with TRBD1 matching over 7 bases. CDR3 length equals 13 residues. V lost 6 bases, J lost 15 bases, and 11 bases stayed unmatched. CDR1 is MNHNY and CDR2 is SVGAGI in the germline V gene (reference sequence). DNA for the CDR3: TGTGCCAGCAGATCCAACCGGGACAGCGTCCTCCACTTT. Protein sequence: CASRSNRDSVLHF.

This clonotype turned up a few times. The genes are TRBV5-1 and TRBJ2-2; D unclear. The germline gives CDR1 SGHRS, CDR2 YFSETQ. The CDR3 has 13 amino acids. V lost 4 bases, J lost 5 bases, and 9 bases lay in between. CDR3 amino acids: CASSGPVTGELFF. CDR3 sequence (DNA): TGCGCCAGCAGCGGCCCCGTGACCGGGGAGCTGTTTTTT.

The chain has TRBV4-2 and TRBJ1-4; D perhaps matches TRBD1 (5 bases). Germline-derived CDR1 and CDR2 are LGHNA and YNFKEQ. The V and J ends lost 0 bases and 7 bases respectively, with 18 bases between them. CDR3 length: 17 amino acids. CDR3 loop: CASSQEVQSRVFEKLFF. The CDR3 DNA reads TGTGCCAGCAGCCAAGAGGTCCAGAGCAGGGTTTTTGAAAAACTGTTTTTT.

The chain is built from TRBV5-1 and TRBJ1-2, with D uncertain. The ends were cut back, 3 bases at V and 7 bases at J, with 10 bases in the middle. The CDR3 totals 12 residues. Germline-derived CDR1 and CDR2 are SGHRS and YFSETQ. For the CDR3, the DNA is TGCGCCAGCAGCTCCCCCGGAGGTGGCTACACCTTC. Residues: CASSSPGGGYTF.

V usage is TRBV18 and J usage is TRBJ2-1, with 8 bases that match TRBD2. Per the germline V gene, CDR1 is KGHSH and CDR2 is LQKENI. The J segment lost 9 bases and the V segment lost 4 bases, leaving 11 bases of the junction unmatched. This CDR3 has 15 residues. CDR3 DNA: TGTGCCAGCTCACGGAAGAGCGGGAGAGGCGGTGAGCAGTTCTTC. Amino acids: CASSRKSGRGGEQFF.

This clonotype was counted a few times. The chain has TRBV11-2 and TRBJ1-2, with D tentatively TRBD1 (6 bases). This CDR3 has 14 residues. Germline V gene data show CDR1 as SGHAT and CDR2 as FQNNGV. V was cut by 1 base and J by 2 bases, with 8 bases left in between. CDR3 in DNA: TGTGCCAGCAGCTTAGGTCAGGGGAACTATGGCTACACCTTC. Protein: CASSLGQGNYGYTF. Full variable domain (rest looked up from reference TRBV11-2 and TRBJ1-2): EAGVAQSPRYKIIEKRQSVAFWCNPISGHATLYWYQQILGQGPKLLIQFQNNGVVDDSQLPKDRFSAERLKGVDSTLKIQPAKLEDSAVYLCASSLGQGNYGYTFGSGTRLTVV.

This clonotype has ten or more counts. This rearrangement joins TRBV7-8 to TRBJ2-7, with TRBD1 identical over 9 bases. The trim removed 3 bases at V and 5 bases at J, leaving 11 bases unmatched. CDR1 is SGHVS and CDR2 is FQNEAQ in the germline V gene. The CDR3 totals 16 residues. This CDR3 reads CASSFKGGQGGNEQYF. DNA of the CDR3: TGTGCCAGCAGCTTCAAGGGGGGACAGGGAGGGAACGAGCAGTACTTC. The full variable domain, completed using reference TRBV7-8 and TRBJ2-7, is GAGVSQSPRYKVAKRGQDVALRCDPISGHVSLFWYQQALGQGPEFLTYFQNEAQLDKSGLPSDRFFAERPEGSVSTLKIQRTQQEDSAVYLCASSFKGGQGGNEQYFGPGTRLTVT.

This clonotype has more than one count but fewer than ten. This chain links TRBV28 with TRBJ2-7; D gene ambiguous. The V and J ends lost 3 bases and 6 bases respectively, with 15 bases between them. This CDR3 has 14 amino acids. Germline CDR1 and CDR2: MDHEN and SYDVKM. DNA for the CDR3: TGTGCCAGCAGTTTTTTTGCCCTAAGTCTCGAGCAGTACTTC. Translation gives CASSFFALSLEQYF.

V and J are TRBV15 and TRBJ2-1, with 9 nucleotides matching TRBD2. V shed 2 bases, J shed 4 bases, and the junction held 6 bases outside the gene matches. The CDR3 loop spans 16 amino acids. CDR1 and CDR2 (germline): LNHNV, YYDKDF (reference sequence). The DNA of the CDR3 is TGTGCCACCAGCAGACTAACTAGCGGGTGTTACAATGAGCAGTTCTTC. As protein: CATSRLTSGCYNEQFF.

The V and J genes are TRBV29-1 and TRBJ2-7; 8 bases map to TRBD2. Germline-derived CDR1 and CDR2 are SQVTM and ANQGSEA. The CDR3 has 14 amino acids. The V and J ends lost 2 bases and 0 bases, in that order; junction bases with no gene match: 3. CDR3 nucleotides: TGCAGCGTTGAACTAGCGGGCAGCTCCTACGAGCAGTACTTC. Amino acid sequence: CSVELAGSSYEQYF.

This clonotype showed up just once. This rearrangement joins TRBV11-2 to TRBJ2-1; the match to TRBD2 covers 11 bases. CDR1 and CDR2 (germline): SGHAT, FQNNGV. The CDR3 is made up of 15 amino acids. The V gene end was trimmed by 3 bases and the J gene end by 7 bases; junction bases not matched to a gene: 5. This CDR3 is CASSFQGTSGNEQFF. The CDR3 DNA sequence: TGTGCCAGCAGCTTCCAGGGGACTAGCGGAAATGAGCAGTTCTTC. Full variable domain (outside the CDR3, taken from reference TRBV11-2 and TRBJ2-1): EAGVAQSPRYKIIEKRQSVAFWCNPISGHATLYWYQQILGQGPKLLIQFQNNGVVDDSQLPKDRFSAERLKGVDSTLKIQPAKLEDSAVYLCASSFQGTSGNEQFFGPGTRLTVL.

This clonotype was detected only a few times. The CDR3 reads CSARDITGGHGYTF. CDR3 sequence (DNA): TGCAGTGCTAGAGATATAACAGGGGGTCATGGCTACACCTTC. The chain has TRBV20-1 and TRBJ1-2, with 8 bases that match TRBD1. With 0 bases clipped from V and 6 bases from J, the junction kept 6 bases outside the gene matches. The germline V gene encodes CDR1 DFQATT and CDR2 SNEGSKA (reference sequence). The CDR3 has 14 amino acids.

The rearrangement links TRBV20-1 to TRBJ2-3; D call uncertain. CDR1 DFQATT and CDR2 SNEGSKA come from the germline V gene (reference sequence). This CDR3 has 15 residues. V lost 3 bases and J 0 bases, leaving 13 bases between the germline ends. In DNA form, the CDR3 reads TGCAGTGCTAGTTGGGCCGGAACTAGCACAGATACGCAGTATTTT. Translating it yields CSASWAGTSTDTQYF.

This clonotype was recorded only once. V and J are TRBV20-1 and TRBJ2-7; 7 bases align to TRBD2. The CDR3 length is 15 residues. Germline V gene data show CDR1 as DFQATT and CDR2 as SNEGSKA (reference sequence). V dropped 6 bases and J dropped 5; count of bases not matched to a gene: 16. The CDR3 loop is CSAKPPDGGIHEQYF. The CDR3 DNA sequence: TGCAGTGCCAAGCCCCCGGACGGGGGGATTCACGAGCAGTACTTC.

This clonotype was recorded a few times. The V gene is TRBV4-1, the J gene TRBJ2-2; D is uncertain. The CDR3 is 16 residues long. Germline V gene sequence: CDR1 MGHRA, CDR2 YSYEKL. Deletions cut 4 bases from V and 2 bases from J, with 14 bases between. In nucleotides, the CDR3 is TGCGCCAGCAGCCGCGTTCCAGCAGGCAACACCGGGGAGCTGTTTTTT. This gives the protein CASSRVPAGNTGELFF.

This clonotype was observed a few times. The CDR3 sequence is CATSRVRETNEQFF. The CDR3 DNA reads as TGTGCCACCAGCAGAGTCCGGGAAACGAATGAGCAGTTCTTC. The V and J genes are TRBV15 and TRBJ2-1; TRBD2 is a possible D gene (5 bases). Looked up from germline, CDR1 is LNHNV and CDR2 is YYDKDF (reference sequence). The V end was cut by 1 base, the J end by 7 bases, with 11 bases between. The CDR3 sequence is 14 residues long.

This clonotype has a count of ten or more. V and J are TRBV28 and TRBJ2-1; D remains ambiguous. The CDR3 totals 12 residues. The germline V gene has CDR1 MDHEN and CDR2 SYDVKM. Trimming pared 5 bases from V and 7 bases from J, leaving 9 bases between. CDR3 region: CASSGRGNEQFF. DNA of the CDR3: TGTGCCAGCAGTGGACGTGGGAATGAGCAGTTCTTC.

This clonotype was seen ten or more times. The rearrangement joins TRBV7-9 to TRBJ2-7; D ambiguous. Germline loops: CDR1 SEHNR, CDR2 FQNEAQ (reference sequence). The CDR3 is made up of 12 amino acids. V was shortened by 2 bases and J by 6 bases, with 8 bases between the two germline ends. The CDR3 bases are TGTGCCAGCAGCTTACTGGCAAGCGAGCAGTACTTC. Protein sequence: CASSLLASEQYF. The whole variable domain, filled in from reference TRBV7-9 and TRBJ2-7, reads DTGVSQNPRHKITKRGQNVTFRCDPISEHNRLYWYRQTLGQGPEFLTYFQNEAQLEKSRLLSDRFSAERPKGSFSTLEIQRTEQGDSAMYLCASSLLASEQYFGPGTRLTVT.